This T cell receptor beta chain was profiled in a study of blood T cell repertoires in COVID-19. Cohort allocation depended upon clinical history that participants reported. Two negative PCRs, clearance, or symptom resolution characterized the recovered Cohort 3 donors. In the authors' methods: Reference gene primer amplification yielded estimated nucleated cell counts. Clones were sequenced by immunoSEQ multiplex PCR, and TCRdb holds only the in-frame ones, with some missing. The V and J calls and clone size come from that table; D and trimming were worked out from the DNA. The repertoire holds about 150,000 clones, with around 81% as singletons. V was shortened by 4 bases and J by 5 bases, with 16 bases between the two germline ends. From germline, CDR1 is SGHNT and CDR2 YYREEE (reference sequence). This CDR3 contains 16 residues.

This TCR derives from a middle-aged woman who had recovered from COVID-19. This chain links TRBV5-4 with TRBJ1-6; D might be TRBD1 (6 bases). The sample was PBMCs or T cells enriched from blood (not recorded which). The CDR3 DNA sequence: TGTGCCAGCAGCCCGCGAGGGACACCAAATAATTCACCCCTCCACTTT. Its translation is CASSPRGTPNNSPLHF.